These 17 T cell receptor beta chains share one sample of origin, sequenced in a study of CD8 T cells in ankylosing spondylitis. TCRdb re-called the 5' RACE reads with MiXCR, one entry per CDR3 protein. The repertoire holds roughly 180,000 distinct CDR3 sequences, with 13% as singletons. Material: blood, either unsorted or a sorted T cell fraction (not recorded which). The receptors derive from a male donor with ankylosing spondylitis or in good health (not recorded which).

This clonotype came up many times. V is TRBV4-1 and J is TRBJ2-7, with D perhaps TRBD1 or TRBD2 (5 bases each). Germline V lookup: CDR1 MGHRA, CDR2 YSYEKL. V gave up 0 bases and J gave up 6 bases, with 6 bases separating them. This CDR3 is built from 12 residues. The CDR3 region has the DNA TGCGCCAGCAGCCAAGATGGGGGCGAGCAGTACTTC. Translated, it gives CASSQDGGEQYF.

The CDR3 DNA reads as TGTGCCAGCAGTACATCTAGCGGACCTACCTTGAGCTCCTACAATGAGCAGTTCTTC. It yields the protein CASSTSSGPTLSSYNEQFF. The rearrangement links TRBV12-3 or TRBV12-4 to TRBJ2-1; 7 bases map to TRBD2. V gave up 5 bases and J gave up 0 bases; unmatched junction bases: 16. This CDR3 is 19 amino acids long.

The chain joins TRBV13 to TRBJ2-1; 8 nucleotides agree with TRBD1. V shed 3 bases and J 5 bases; nucleotides not matched to a gene: 9. CDR3 length: 16 amino acids. CDR1 is PRHDT, CDR2 FYEKMQ, per germline (reference sequence). In nucleotides, the CDR3 is TGTGCCAGCAGCTTTGCCCAGGGGGCGCTGAACAATGAGCAGTTCTTC. Encoded protein: CASSFAQGALNNEQFF.

The chain joins TRBV30 to TRBJ2-1; 8 nucleotides agree with TRBD2. The germline V gene encodes CDR1 GTSNPN and CDR2 SVGIG (reference sequence). The CDR3 has 13 amino acids. The ends lost 1 base at V and 8 bases at J; junction bases unmatched: 4. The CDR3 coding sequence is TGTGCCTGGAGTGCGGGAGGGCCGCATGAGCAGTTCTTC. Residues: CAWSAGGPHEQFF.

This clonotype has only a few counts. The rearrangement links TRBV12-3 or TRBV12-4 to TRBJ2-1; D perhaps matches TRBD2 (6 bases). CDR3 size: 12 residues. V lost 7 bases and J 7 bases, leaving 11 bases between the germline ends. CDR3 DNA: TGTGCCAGCACCATCGGAGGGAATGAGCAGTTCTTC. Translating gives CASTIGGNEQFF.

The chain uses TRBV12-3 or TRBV12-4 and TRBJ2-7; no reliable D call. V shed 3 bases and J shed 7 bases, with 10 bases lying between them. This CDR3 spans 12 amino acids. CDR3 bases: TGTGCCAGCAGTTTTGGCGGTGTGGAGCAGTACTTC. Encoded protein: CASSFGGVEQYF.

This clonotype came up a few times. The chain uses TRBV6-1 and TRBJ1-2; D is uncertain. This CDR3 comprises 15 residues. Germline V gene sequence: CDR1 MNHNS, CDR2 SASEGT. Trimming shortened V by 1 base and J by 0 bases, and 9 bases separated the two germline ends. The CDR3 region is CASSEDPESNYGYTF. In DNA, the CDR3 is TGTGCCAGCAGTGAAGACCCCGAGTCTAACTATGGCTACACCTTC.

The rearrangement links TRBV13 to TRBJ1-6; D ambiguous. Trimming pared 0 bases from V and 7 bases from J, leaving 7 bases between. There are 14 residues in the CDR3. The germline V gene encodes CDR1 PRHDT and CDR2 FYEKMQ (reference sequence). CDR3 sequence: CASSLGGLNSPLHF. CDR3 bases: TGTGCCAGCAGCTTAGGGGGCCTAAATTCACCCCTCCACTTT. The full variable domain, completed using reference TRBV13 and TRBJ1-6, is AAGVIQSPRHLIKEKRETATLKCYPIPRHDTVYWYQQGPGQDPQFLISFYEKMQSDKGSIPDRFSAQQFSDYHSELNMSSLELGDSALYFCASSLGGLNSPLHFGNGTRLTVT.

The chain employs TRBV7-2 and TRBJ2-1; TRBD1 matches at 7 bases. Unmatched junction bases numbered 6, after V lost 4 bases and J lost 6 bases. Germline assignment: CDR1 SGHTA and CDR2 FQGNSA. This CDR3 has 14 residues. CDR3 in amino acids: CASSSDRRPNEQFF. CDR3 sequence (DNA): TGTGCCAGCAGCTCGGACAGGAGGCCCAATGAGCAGTTCTTC.

This clonotype was seen more than once but under ten times. This rearrangement joins TRBV4-1 to TRBJ2-1, with TRBD2 matching over 11 bases. CDR1 MGHRA and CDR2 YSYEKL come from the germline V gene. Trimming removed 3 bases from V and 4 bases from J; junction bases left unmatched: 5. This CDR3 has 16 amino acids. The CDR3 reads CASSHPSGGTYNEQFF. In DNA form, the CDR3 reads TGCGCCAGCAGCCATCCTAGCGGGGGGACGTACAATGAGCAGTTCTTC.

In this sample, this clonotype turned up a few times. The chain links TRBV29-1 to TRBJ1-2; 8 bases are a match to TRBD1. Germline CDR1 reads SQVTM; CDR2 reads ANQGSEA. The CDR3 extends over 15 amino acids. The V and J ends lost 0 bases and 2 bases, in that order; junction bases with no gene match: 5. As DNA, the CDR3 is TGCAGCGTTGAAGATCGACAGGGGCCCAACTATGGCTACACCTTC. Its protein product is CSVEDRQGPNYGYTF. Using reference TRBV29-1 and TRBJ1-2 for the parts outside the CDR3, the full variable domain is SAVISQKPSRDICQRGTSLTIQCQVDSQVTMMFWYRQQPGQSLTLIATANQGSEATYESGFVIDKFPISRPNLTFSTLTVSNMSPEDSSIYLCSVEDRQGPNYGYTFGSGTRLTVV.

V is TRBV29-1 and J is TRBJ1-3, with D uncertain. With 7 bases removed from V and 2 bases from J, the gap between germline ends came to 12 bases. The CDR3 extends over 13 amino acids. Germline-derived CDR1 and CDR2 are SQVTM and ANQGSEA. The CDR3 loop reads CSGLEGTGNTIYF. The CDR3 nucleotides read TGCAGCGGACTTGAGGGAACTGGAAACACCATATATTTT.

There are a few counts of this clonotype. CDR3: CASRAGDGGEQYF. As DNA, the CDR3 is TGTGCCAGCAGAGCCGGGGATGGGGGCGAGCAGTACTTC. This sequence joins TRBV27 and TRBJ2-7; D may match TRBD1 or TRBD2 (5 bases each). V was pared by 6 bases and J by 6 bases, with 15 bases between. This CDR3 comprises 13 residues. Germline values: CDR1 MNHEY, CDR2 SMNVEV (reference sequence).

This clonotype was counted a few times. This chain links TRBV11-2 with TRBJ2-4, with a weak D call TRBD2 (6 bases). Germline loops: CDR1 SGHAT, CDR2 FQNNGV. The V end lost 6 bases, the J end lost 6 bases, and 15 bases lay between the germline ends. This CDR3 spans 14 amino acids. CDR3 sequence (DNA): TGTGCCAGCAGGACGGAGGGGAGGAGAAACATTCAGTACTTC. It specifies CASRTEGRRNIQYF.

This clonotype has just a few counts. The chain joins TRBV27 to TRBJ2-2; unclear D gene. This CDR3 is built from 13 residues. Trimming cost V 8 bases and J 1 base, with 8 bases left between them. CDR1 is MNHEY, CDR2 SMNVEV, per germline (reference sequence). The CDR3 DNA reads as TGTGCCAGCCTTGTCGGGAACACCGGGGAGCTGTTTTTT. Protein: CASLVGNTGELFF.

This clonotype was counted many times. This sequence joins TRBV5-1 and TRBJ2-7; tentative D call: TRBD2 (6 bases). V shed 4 bases and J shed 2 bases, with 16 bases lying between them. This CDR3 has 15 residues. Germline CDR1 and CDR2: SGHRS and YFSETQ. CDR3 amino acids: CASSQFTGVPYEQYF. The CDR3 DNA is TGCGCCAGCAGCCAGTTCACGGGGGTACCCTACGAGCAGTACTTC.

This clonotype has at least ten counts. CDR3 nucleotides: TGTGCCAGCAGCTCTGAGGGCACCGGGGAGCTGTTTTTT. It specifies CASSSEGTGELFF. V is TRBV5-6 and J is TRBJ2-2; TRBD2 might be the D (5 bases). This CDR3 is 13 amino acids long. The V gene lost 3 bases and the J gene lost 4 bases, with 7 bases spanning the gap. Germline CDR1 is SGHDT and CDR2 is YYEEEE.